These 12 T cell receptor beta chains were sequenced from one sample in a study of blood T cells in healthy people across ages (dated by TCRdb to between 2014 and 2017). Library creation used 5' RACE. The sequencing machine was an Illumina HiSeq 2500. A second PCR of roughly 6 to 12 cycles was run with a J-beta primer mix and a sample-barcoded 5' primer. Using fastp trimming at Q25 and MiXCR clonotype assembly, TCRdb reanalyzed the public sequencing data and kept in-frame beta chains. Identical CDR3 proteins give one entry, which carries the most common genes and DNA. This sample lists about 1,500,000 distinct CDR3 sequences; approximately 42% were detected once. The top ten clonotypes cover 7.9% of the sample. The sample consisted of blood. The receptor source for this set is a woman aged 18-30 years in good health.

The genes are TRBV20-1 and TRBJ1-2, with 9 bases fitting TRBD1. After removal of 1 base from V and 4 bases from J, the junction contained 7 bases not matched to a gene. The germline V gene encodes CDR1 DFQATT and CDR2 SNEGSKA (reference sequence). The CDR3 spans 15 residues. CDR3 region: CSARGGTGRIYGYTF. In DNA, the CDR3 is TGCAGTGCTAGAGGAGGGACAGGGAGAATCTATGGCTACACCTTC.

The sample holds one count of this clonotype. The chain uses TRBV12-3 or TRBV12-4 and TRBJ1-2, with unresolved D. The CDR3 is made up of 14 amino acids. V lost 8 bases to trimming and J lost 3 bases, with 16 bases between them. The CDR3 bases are TGTGCCAGCCGTGCAACCCCACGGCACTATGGCTACACCTTC. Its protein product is CASRATPRHYGYTF.

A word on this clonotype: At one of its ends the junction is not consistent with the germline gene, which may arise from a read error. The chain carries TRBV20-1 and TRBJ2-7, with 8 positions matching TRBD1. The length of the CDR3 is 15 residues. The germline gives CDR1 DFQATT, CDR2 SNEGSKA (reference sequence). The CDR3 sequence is CSARTGDSPAGEQYF. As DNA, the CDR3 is TGCAGTGCTAGGACAGGGGATAGTCCAGCGGGTGAGCAGTATTTC.

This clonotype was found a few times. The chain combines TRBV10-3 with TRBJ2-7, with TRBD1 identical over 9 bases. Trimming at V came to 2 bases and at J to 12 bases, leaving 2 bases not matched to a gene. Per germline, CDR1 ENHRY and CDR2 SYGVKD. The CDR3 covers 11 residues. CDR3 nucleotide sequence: TGTGCCATCAGTGAGGGGACAGGGCCGTACTTC. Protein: CAISEGTGPYF.

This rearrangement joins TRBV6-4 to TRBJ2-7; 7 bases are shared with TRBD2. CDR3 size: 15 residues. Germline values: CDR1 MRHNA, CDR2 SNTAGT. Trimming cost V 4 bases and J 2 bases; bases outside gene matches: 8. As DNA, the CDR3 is TGTGCCAGCAGTGTTGGACTAGTTGGAGCCTACGAGCAGTACTTC. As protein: CASSVGLVGAYEQYF.

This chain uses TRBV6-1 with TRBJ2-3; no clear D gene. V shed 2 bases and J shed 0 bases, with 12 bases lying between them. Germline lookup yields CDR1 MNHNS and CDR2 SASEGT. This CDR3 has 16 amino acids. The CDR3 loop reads CASSESRAPSTDTQYF. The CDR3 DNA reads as TGTGCCAGCAGTGAATCTCGAGCCCCTAGCACAGATACGCAGTATTTT.

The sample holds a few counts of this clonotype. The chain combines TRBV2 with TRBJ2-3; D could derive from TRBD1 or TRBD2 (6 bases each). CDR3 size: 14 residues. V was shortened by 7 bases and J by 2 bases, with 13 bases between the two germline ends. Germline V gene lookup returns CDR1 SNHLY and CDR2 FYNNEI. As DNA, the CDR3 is TGTGCCAGCATCCTAGGGGGGTCCACAGATACGCAGTATTTT. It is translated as CASILGGSTDTQYF.

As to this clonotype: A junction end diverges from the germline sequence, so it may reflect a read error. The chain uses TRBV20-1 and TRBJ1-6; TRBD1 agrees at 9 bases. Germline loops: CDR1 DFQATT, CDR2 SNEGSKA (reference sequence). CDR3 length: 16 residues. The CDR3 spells CSARDSGQGWRSPPHF. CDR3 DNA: TGCAGTGCTAGGGACTCGGGACAGGGATGGAGATCACCCCCCCACTTT.

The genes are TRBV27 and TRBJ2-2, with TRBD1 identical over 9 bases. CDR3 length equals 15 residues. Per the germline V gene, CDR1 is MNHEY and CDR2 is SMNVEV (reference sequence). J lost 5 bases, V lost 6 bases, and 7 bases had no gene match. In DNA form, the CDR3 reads TGTGCCAGCAGCGGGGTGGACAGGGGAACCGGGGAGCTGTTTTTT. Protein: CASSGVDRGTGELFF.

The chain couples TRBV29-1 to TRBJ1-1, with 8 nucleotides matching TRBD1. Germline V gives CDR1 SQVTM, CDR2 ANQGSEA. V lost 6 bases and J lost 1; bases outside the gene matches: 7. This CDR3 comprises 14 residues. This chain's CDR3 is CSVVSGQGNTEAFF. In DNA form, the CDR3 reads TGCAGCGTGGTCAGCGGACAGGGGAACACTGAAGCTTTCTTT.

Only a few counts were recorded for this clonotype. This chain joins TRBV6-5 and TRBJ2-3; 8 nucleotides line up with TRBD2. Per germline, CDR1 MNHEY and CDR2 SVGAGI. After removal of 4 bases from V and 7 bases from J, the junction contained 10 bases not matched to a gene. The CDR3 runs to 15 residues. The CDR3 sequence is CASSLGAGDPYTQYF. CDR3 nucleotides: TGTGCCAGCAGTTTGGGAGCGGGAGATCCGTATACGCAGTATTTT.

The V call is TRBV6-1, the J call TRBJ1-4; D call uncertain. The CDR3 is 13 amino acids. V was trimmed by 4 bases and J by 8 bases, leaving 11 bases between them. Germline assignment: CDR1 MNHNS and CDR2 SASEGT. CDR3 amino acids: CASSAGLGEKLFF. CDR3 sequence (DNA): TGTGCCAGCAGTGCTGGGCTAGGGGAAAAACTGTTTTTT.